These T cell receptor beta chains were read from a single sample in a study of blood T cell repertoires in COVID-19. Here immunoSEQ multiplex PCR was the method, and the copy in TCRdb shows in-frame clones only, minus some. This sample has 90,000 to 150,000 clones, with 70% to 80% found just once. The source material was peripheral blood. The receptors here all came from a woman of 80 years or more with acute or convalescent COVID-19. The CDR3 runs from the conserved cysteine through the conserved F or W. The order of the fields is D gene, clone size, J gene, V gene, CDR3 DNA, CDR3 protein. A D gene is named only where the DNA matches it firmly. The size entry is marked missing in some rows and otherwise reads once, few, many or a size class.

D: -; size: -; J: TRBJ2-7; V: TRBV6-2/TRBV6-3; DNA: TGTGCCAGCAGCCAGGGAGGCGAGCAGTACTTC; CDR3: CASSQGGEQYF
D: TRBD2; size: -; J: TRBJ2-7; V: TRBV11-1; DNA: TGTGCCAGCAGCTTAGGAACTAGCGGTACCTACGAGCAGTACTTC; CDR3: CASSLGTSGTYEQYF
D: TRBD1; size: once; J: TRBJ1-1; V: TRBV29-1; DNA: TGCAGCGTTGAAGTCACGGACAGGGGGCAAGCTTTCTTT; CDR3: CSVEVTDRGQAFF
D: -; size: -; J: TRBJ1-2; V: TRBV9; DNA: TGTGCCAGCAGCGCGAGGGCGGCAGCCGTTAACTATGGCTACACCTTC; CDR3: CASSARAAAVNYGYTF
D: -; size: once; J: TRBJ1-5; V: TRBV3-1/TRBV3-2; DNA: TGTGCCAGCAGCCAAGTCCCAGGGGAACAGCCCCAGCATTTT; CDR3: CASSQVPGEQPQHF
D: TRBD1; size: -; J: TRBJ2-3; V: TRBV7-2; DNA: TGTGCCAGCAACCGGGACAGCACCACAGATACGCAGTATTTT; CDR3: CASNRDSTTDTQYF
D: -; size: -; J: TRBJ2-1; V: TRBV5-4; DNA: TGTGCCAGCAGCCCCCAAGGGCTAGCAACCCATGAGCAGTTCTTC; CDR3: CASSPQGLATHEQFF
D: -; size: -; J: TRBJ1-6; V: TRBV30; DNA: TGTGCCTGGGTGGGGCAGATAGGTTCACCCCTCCACTTT; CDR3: CAWVGQIGSPLHF
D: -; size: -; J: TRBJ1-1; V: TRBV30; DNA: TGTGCCTGGAGTGAGGGACAATTGAACACTGAAGCTTTCTTT; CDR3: CAWSEGQLNTEAFF
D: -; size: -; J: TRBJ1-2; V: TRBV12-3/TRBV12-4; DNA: TGTGCCAGCAGTTGGAGGGTTTTAAGTGGCTACACCTTC; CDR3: CASSWRVLSGYTF
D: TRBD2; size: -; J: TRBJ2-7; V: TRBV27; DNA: TGTGCCAGCAGTTTTCTCTTTAGCGGGAGGGCCTACGAGCAGTACTTC; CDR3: CASSFLFSGRAYEQYF
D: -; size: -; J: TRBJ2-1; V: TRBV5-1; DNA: TGCGCCAGCAGCTTGGAGCCACCGCCGGGCAATGAGCAGTTCTTC; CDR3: CASSLEPPPGNEQFF
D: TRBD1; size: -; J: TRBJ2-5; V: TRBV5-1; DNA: TGCGCCAGCAGCAGGACAGGGGGCCTGGAGACCCAGTACTTC; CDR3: CASSRTGGLETQYF
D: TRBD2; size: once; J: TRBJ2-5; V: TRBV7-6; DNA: TGTGCCAGCAGCTTAGGGCGGGGGAACCAAGAGACCCAGTACTTC; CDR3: CASSLGRGNQETQYF
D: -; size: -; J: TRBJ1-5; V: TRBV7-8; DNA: TGTGCCAGCAGCCAGCCTGGGCGGCCCCAGCATTTT; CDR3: CASSQPGRPQHF
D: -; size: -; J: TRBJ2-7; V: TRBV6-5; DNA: TGTGCCAGCAGTTACTCACTAGTCTGGGGATACGAGCAGTACTTC; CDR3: CASSYSLVWGYEQYF
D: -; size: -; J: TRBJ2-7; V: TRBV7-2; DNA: TGTGCCAGCAGCCGCTCCGGGAGCGGGTACGAGCAGTACTTC; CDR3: CASSRSGSGYEQYF
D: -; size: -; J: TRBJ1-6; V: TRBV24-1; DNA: TGTGCCACCAGTGAGGGAAAGGGGCACTCACCCCTCCACTTT; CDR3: CATSEGKGHSPLHF
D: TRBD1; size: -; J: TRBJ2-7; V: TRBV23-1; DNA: TGCGCCAGCAGTCTACTACAGGGGACCTACGAGCAGTACTTC; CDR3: CASSLLQGTYEQYF
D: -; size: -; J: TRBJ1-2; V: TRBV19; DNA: TGTGCCAGTAGTAAGTGGACGGACTCGGGCTATGGCTACACCTTC; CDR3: CASSKWTDSGYGYTF
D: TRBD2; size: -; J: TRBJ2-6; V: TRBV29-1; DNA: TGCAGCGTTGTCGGGGGAGGGACGGACATCTCTGGGGCCAACGTCCTGACTTTC; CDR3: CSVVGGGTDISGANVLTF
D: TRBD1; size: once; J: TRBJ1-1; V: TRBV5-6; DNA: TGTGCCAGCAGCTCAGGGGGTGGTTTTAACGCTTTCTTT; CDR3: CASSSGGGFNAFF
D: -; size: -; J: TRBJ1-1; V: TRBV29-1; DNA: TGCAGCGTTGAAGATCAGGGGCGCTGGGCTGAAGCTTTCTTT; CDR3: CSVEDQGRWAEAFF
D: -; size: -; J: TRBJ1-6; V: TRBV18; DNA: TGTGCCAGCTCTCCAGACGGAGATTCACCCCTCCACTTT; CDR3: CASSPDGDSPLHF
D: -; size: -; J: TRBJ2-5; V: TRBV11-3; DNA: TGTGCCAGCAGCTCACACCGGCGGGACAGCTACCAAGAGACCCAGTACTTC; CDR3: CASSSHRRDSYQETQYF
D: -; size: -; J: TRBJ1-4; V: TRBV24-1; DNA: TGTGCCACCAGTGGGAGGGGTGTCGATGAAAAACTGTTTTTT; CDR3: CATSGRGVDEKLFF
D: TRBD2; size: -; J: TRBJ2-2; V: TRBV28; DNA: TGTGCCAGCAGTCCCCGGGGGGCCGGGGAGCTGTTTTTT; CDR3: CASSPRGAGELFF
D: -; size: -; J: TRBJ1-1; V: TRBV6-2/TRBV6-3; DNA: TGTGCCAGCAGTCAGACACAGAACACTGAAGCTTTCTTT; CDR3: CASSQTQNTEAFF
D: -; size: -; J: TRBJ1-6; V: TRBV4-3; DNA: TGCGCCAGCAGCCAAAGGGCAGGGCAGTCACCCCTCCACTTT; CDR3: CASSQRAGQSPLHF
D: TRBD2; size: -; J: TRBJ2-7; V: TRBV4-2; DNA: TGTGCCAGCAGCCAACAGCGGGGGGCTCGGGAGCAGTACTTC; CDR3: CASSQQRGAREQYF
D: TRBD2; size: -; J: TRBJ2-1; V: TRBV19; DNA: TGTGCCAGTAGGGGACTAGCGGCCTACAATGAGCAGTTCTTC; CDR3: CASRGLAAYNEQFF
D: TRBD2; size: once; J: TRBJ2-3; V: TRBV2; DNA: TGTGCCAGCAGTCCCCACCCCTGGACTAGCGGGGGGTACGATACGCAGTATTTT; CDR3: CASSPHPWTSGGYDTQYF
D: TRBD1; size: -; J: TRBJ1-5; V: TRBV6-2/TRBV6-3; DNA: TGTGCCAGCAGTTACCTAGGGGGCCAGCCCCAGCATTTT; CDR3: CASSYLGGQPQHF
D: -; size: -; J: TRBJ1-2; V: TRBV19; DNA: TGTGCCAGTAGTATTGGAGGGAATCTTGGCTACACCTTC; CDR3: CASSIGGNLGYTF
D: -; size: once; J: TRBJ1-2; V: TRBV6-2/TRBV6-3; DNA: TGTGCCAGCAGTTGGACAGCCTTCGGGGGCTACACCTTC; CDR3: CASSWTAFGGYTF
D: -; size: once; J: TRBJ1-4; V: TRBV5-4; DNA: TGTGCCAGCAGCTTGGCAGGGACTAATGAAAAACTGTTTTTT; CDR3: CASSLAGTNEKLFF
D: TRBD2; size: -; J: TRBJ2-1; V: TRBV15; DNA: TGTGCCACCAGCAGAGATCCTTTAGCGGGTGGCTACAATGAGCAGTTCTTC; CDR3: CATSRDPLAGGYNEQFF
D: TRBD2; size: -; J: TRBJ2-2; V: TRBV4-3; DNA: TGCGCCAGCAGCTATCAGGGACTAGCGGGGGCCAACACCGGGGAGCTGTTTTTT; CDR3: CASSYQGLAGANTGELFF
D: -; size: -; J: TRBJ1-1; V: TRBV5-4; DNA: TGTGCCAGCAGCCCGTCGGAGGGATACGGAACTGAAGCTTTCTTT; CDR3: CASSPSEGYGTEAFF
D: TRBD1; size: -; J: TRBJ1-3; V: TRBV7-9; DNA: TGTGCCAGCAGCCTGGGGACAGTCTCTGGAAACACCATATATTTT; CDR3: CASSLGTVSGNTIYF
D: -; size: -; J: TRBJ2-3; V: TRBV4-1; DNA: TGCGCCAGCAGCCCTTTTCAACGGGGATCAGATACGCAGTATTTT; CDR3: CASSPFQRGSDTQYF
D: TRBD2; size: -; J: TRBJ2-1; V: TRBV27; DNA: TGTGCCAGCAGTTTATCTCTAGCGGGAGTCTCCTACAATGAGCAGTTCTTC; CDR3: CASSLSLAGVSYNEQFF
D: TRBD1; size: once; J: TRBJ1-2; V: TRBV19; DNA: TGTGCCAGTAGTATCCCCGGACAGGGGCTCTATGGCTACACCTTC; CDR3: CASSIPGQGLYGYTF
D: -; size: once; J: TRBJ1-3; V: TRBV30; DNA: TGTGCCTGGCAAGTTGCAGGCTCTGGAAACACCATATATTTT; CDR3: CAWQVAGSGNTIYF
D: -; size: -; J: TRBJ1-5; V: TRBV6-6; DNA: TGTGCCAGCAGTTACGAGGGTTATAGCAATCAGCCCCAGCATTTT; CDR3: CASSYEGYSNQPQHF
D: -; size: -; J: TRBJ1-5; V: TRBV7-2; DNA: TGTGCCAGCAGCCCCCTCGACAGGAGAGATCAGCCCCAGCATTTT; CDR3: CASSPLDRRDQPQHF
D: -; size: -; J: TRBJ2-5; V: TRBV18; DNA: TGTGCCAGCTCACCAGTCTCCGGGGAGACCCAGTACTTC; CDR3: CASSPVSGETQYF
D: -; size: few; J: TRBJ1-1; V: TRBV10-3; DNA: TGTGCCATCAGCGGACAGCAGAACACTGAAGCTTTCTTT; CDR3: CAISGQQNTEAFF
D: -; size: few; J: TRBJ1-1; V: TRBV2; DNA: TGTGCCAGCAGTGTACAGGGAAGCTACACTGAAGCTTTCTTT; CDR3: CASSVQGSYTEAFF
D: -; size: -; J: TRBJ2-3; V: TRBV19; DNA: TGTGCCAGTACCCGCGGGGTAGACGGGGCCGGTCCAGATACGCAGTATTTT; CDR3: CASTRGVDGAGPDTQYF
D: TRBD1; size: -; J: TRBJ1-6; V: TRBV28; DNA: TGTGCCAGCAGTTCCCCTCTCTCGGACAGGGATAATTCACCCCTCCACTTT; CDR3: CASSSPLSDRDNSPLHF
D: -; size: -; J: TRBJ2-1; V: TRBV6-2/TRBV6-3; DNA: TGTGCCAGCAGTTACTCCGCAACCGAGCCGGAGGGCCTATACAATGAGCAGTTCTTC; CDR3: CASSYSATEPEGLYNEQFF